Listed here is a single TCR beta chain. Its antigen target is currently unknown. Base qualities are not at hand, and no much larger clone is one base apart. The protocol used for the library was the immunoSEQ multiplex PCR assay. A mixture of 60 forward primers for TCR Vbeta segments and 13 reverse primers for TCR Jbeta segments was used in the multiplex PCR. The CDR3 region of rearranged TCR beta genes was amplified from genomic DNA with a multiplex PCR assay. The Illumina HiSeq System was used to sequence the amplified TCR beta libraries as 87-base-pair reads. Per the source publication's procedure: Across the roughly 670 repertoires, a later analysis counted around 80 million unique TCR beta chains, roughly 11 million of which were shared by at least two donors. Raw reads were error-corrected and collapsed into unique sequences by a nearest-neighbor algorithm in which closely related sequences were merged to remove PCR and sequencing errors. CDR3 sequences were aligned to IMGT reference sequences to assign V, D and J gene segments. Each retained sequence needed at least a six-nucleotide match to both a V gene segment and a J gene segment. Rearrangements were classified as productive when the CDR3 lacked stop codons and remained in frame with V and J, and all other rearrangements were classified as non-productive. Following IMGT convention, CDR3 was defined as the stretch from the second conserved V-encoded cysteine up to the conserved J-encoded phenylalanine. The earlier analysis of more than 450 of the donors excluded sequences that lacked an unambiguous match to a single V gene segment. In an earlier analysis of about 590 of the donors, a V segment was called functional when productive rearrangements were above 56.7%, and segregating when the standard deviation between donors exceeded 5%. To diagnose cytomegalovirus status from the catalog of TCR beta chain sequences, a statistical classification framework was built. V and J gene assignment, in a later analysis, came from comparing TCR nucleotide sequences with IMGT/GENE-DB human TR gene sequences. Using the TCRdist pipeline, a later analysis assigned CDR3 sequences along with most-parsimonious VDJ recombination scenarios. In a later analysis, each TCR beta chain was defined by its CDR3 amino acid sequence together with its V-gene family, and reads lacking a unique V-gene family were excluded. As a way to deal with suspected cross-contamination and a sequencing artifact, a later analysis dropped roughly 620 nucleotide sequences that were highly shared and had low generation probability. In a later analysis, a clonal expansion index for each public chain was calculated from normalized within-repertoire ranks of inferred template counts. In a later analysis, generation probabilities were computed with a VDJ recombination model fitted to out-of-frame rearrangements, and the resulting probabilities were checked against IGoR. In a later analysis, TCR-TCR, TCR-HLA and TCR-CMV co-occurrence was scored with hypergeometric tests, and a repertoire-size bias correction was applied to TCR pairs. To estimate false discovery rates, a later analysis permuted the HLA or CMV assignments 20 times. In a later analysis, co-occurring TCRs were grouped using DBSCAN, and TCRdist sequence similarity was added for clustering within HLA-allele-positive subsets. Repertoires with fewer than 30,000 or more than 120,000 public chains, plus five repertoires with anomalous nucleotide sharing, were excluded from co-occurrence clustering. Held by TCRdb, this immuneACCESS table contains in-frame sequences only and omits some clones. Under half of the omission traces to an unresolved V gene where checked; the cause of the rest is unknown. V, J and clone size are those of that table, while D and trimming were read from the DNA. The sample table records roughly 120,000 clones; about 73% of these occur just once. The top ten clones comprise around 2.1% of the sample.

The sample comes from a study of cytomegalovirus exposure and HLA in healthy donors (dated by TCRdb to 2017 to 2019). In terms of the full investigation: An earlier analysis of approximately 600 of the donors reported 250 to 300 Gb of sequence data and approximately 110 million unique TCR beta sequences from some 180 million T cells. Roughly 320 gigabases of sequencing data and about 92 million unique TCR sequences made up an early release that covered about 640 HLA-typed donors. Of the 300 to 500 genotyped donors, more than 75% were placed in the genetic ancestry cluster associated with self-reported Caucasian donors. The study was designed to test whether signatures of past pathogen exposure could be identified by cataloging public T cell receptors. The T cell repertoires of 666 subjects were profiled by immunosequencing and related to cytomegalovirus serostatus. A separate validation cohort of over 95 different subjects was used in addition to the approximately 610-subject first cohort. The study combined high-throughput TCR immunosequencing, statistical association of individual TCRs with disease status, and machine learning to predict cytomegalovirus infection status. In a later analysis, previously published TCR beta repertoires from fewer than 750 donors were re-analyzed and high-resolution HLA genotyping was added so that TCR occurrence patterns could be studied. In the later analysis, no new phenotypic data were used to find candidate immune exposures; instead, reliance was placed on TCR beta sequences and their occurrence across donors. To decide whether each TCR beta V gene segment behaved as functional or pseudogenic, an earlier analysis of 587 of the donors relied on high-throughput TCR beta sequencing. Alongside the repertoire data, information on donor age, sex, ethnicity and CMV serostatus was compiled. A later genetic analysis took genome-wide SNP genotypes for about 65% of the 666 donors and used that subset as a discovery cohort. All discovery cohort repertoires had been generated using a single sequencing platform. Class I and class II HLA loci were covered by the typing at four-digit resolution. Typing coverage varied by locus: roughly 629-630 donors for A, B, C, DRB1 and DQB1; roughly 560 for DQA1; some 610 for DPA1; approximately 470 for DPB1. Five DR-DQ haplotypes were treated as single units for association and clustering because of strong linkage in the cohort. Across under 500 genotyped donors of the cohort, an average of roughly 250,000 unique TCR beta nucleotide sequences per donor were sequenced, and 15% to 20% of those sequences were non-productive.

Trimming removed 6 bases from V and 0 bases from J, leaving 12 bases between the germline ends. The CDR3, from cysteine to phenylalanine, totals 15 residues. Only the CDR3 DNA stays, 45 bases, in frame from base 1. Taken from the germline V gene (reference sequence), the CDR1 and CDR2 loops are MNHNY and SVGAGI. The cohort comprised 710 or so healthy bone marrow donors. All cohort members were sampled while nominally healthy, although unrecorded immune exposures were likely present. The donor was CMV seropositive and belonged to the group of 250 to 300 seropositive cohort members. A peripheral blood sample was collected from each donor, and TCR beta sequencing was performed on peripheral blood mononuclear cells. The Qiagen DNeasy Blood Extraction Kit was used to extract genomic DNA from the blood cell samples. What the study reported, not specific to this receptor: A cluster of highly shared sequence variants was judged likely to represent a technical artifact of the sequencing pipeline. Assigning TCR associations to individual alleles was difficult when HLA alleles, especially DR and DQ, strongly co-occurred. A later analysis found that TCR association rates varied across HLA loci, with DRB1 alleles showing the most associated TCRs and HLA-C alleles the fewest. In a later analysis, 16,951 TCR beta sequences were associated with specific HLA alleles at a false discovery rate of 0.05. In the study, 150 to 200 TCR beta chains were listed as associated with cytomegalovirus. In both the original and validation cohorts, the classifier was reported to diagnose cytomegalovirus status with high specificity and sensitivity. Roughly uniform sequencing depth across donors was assumed in presence/absence analyses, although this assumption may not hold. A later analysis reported that several top co-occurrence clusters appeared linked to parvovirus B19, influenza, CMV and Epstein-Barr virus. CMV serostatus was the only immune exposure information available for the cohort. The 87-base-pair reads could not distinguish some IMGT-functional V segments, including TRBV6-2 and TRBV6-3, so those segments were excluded. Because HLA typing was missing for some donors at each locus, association tests included only the typed subset. Correlated functional status among segregating V segments might be attributable to linkage disequilibrium, but an unknown experimental factor could not be ruled out. Across donors, most TCR sequences were observed very rarely, whereas some public TCRs were present in many individuals. Because counts were too low, more than 15 rarely observed V segments, including chromosome 9 orphons, were excluded from the earlier analysis of 500 to 700 of the donors. An association between a missense DCLRE1C variant and V-gene and J-gene trimming of TCR beta chains was found in a later genetic analysis and replicated in an independent cohort. Broadly in line with IMGT annotations, most TCR beta V segments showed up in productive rearrangements about 87% or about 30% of the time in an earlier analysis of about 500 of the donors. A later genetic analysis reported fewer N-insertions in productive TCRs among donors in an Asian-associated ancestry cluster than the roughly 700-donor mean. In vitro tests confirmed that a few of the cytomegalovirus-associated TCR beta chains recognize cytomegalovirus antigens. In a later analysis, most CMV-associated TCR beta chains were found to appear HLA-restricted, with HLA associations seemingly driven largely by CMV exposure. A further reported finding was that TCR beta sequences accurately predicted the HLA-A and HLA-B alleles for most subjects in the first cohort. According to the authors, the approach could potentially be generalized to other disease states and immunological phenotypes. In a later analysis, HLA-associated TCR beta chains were found to be more clonally expanded and to have lower generation probabilities than equally common non-associated chains. This cohort had only TCR beta chains sequenced, and the lack of alpha or paired-chain data limited which features could be detected.

The TCR originated in a woman aged 40-49 years in good health and CMV-seropositive. The sample was PBMCs. The chain links TRBV6-6 with TRBJ1-3; the D gene is perhaps TRBD1, on 6 matching bases. Read as DNA, the sequence is TGTGCCAGCAGGGGGCAGGACAGCTCTGGAAACACCATATATTTT. Its translation reads: CASRGQDSSGNTIYF.